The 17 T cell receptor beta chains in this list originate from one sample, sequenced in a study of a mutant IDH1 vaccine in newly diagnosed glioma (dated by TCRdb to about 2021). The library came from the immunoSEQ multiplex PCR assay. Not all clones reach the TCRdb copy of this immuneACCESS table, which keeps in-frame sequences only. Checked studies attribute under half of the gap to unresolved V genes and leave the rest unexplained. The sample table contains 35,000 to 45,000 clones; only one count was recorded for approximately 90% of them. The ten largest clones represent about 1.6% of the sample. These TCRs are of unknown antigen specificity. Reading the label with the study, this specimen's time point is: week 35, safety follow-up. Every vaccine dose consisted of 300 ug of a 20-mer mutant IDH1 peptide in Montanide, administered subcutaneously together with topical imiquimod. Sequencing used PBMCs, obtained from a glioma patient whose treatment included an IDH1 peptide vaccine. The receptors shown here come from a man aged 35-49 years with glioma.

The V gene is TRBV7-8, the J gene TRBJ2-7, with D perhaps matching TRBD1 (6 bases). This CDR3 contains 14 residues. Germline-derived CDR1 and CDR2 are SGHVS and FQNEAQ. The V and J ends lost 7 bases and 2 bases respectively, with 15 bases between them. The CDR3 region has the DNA TGTGCCAGCACCTCCGGGACACAGGCCTACGAGCAGTACTTC. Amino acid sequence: CASTSGTQAYEQYF.

The CDR3 sequence: CASSRTPDGNQPQHF. CDR3 bases: TGTGCCAGCAGCAGGACCCCGGACGGCAATCAGCCCCAGCATTTT. The chain couples TRBV9 to TRBJ1-5; D is undetermined. Trimming removed 4 bases at V and 2 bases at J, with 13 bases between. Germline V gene data show CDR1 as SGDLS and CDR2 as YYNGEE. This CDR3 has 15 amino acids.

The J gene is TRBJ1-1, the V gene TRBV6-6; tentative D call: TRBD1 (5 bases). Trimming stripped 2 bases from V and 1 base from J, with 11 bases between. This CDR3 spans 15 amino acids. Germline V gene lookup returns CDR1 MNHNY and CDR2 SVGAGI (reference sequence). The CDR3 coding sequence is TGTGCCAGCAGTTACCTGAGGGGAACGAACACTGAAGCTTTCTTT. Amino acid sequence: CASSYLRGTNTEAFF.

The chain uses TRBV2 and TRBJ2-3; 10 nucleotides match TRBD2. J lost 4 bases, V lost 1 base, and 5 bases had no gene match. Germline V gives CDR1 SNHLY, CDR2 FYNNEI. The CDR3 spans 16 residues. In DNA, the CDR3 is TGTGCCAGCAGTGAAGGAGCGGGAGGGCCGGCAGATACGCAGTATTTT. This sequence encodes CASSEGAGGPADTQYF.

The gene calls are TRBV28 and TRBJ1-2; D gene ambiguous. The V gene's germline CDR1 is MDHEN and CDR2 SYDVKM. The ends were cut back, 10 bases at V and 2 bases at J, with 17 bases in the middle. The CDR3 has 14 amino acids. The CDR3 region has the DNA TGTGCCACCACACCGGGAGGACCGAACTATGGCTACACCTTC. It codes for CATTPGGPNYGYTF.

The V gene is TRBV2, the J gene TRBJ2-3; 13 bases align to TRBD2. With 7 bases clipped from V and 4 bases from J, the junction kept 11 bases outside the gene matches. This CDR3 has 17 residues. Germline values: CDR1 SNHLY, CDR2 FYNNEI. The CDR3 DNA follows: TGTGCCAGCACCAGAGGACTAGCGGGGGACCAGGCAGATACGCAGTATTTT. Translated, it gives CASTRGLAGDQADTQYF.

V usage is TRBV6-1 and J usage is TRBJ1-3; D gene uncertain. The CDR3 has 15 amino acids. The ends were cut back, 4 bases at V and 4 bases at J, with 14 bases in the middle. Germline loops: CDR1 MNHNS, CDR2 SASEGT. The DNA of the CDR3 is TGTGCCAGCAGTGGTAACCACGAATCAGGAAACACCATATATTTT. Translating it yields CASSGNHESGNTIYF.

The CDR3 here is CASSTPGNQPQHF. DNA of the CDR3: TGTGCCAGCAGCACCCCGGGCAATCAGCCCCAGCATTTT. The V gene is TRBV7-2, the J gene TRBJ1-5, with D unresolved. Trimming left V 5 bases short and J 2 bases short, with 7 bases between. There are 13 residues in the CDR3. The germline V gene has CDR1 SGHTA and CDR2 FQGNSA. The whole variable domain, filled in from reference TRBV7-2 and TRBJ1-5, reads GAGVSQSPSNKVTEKGKDVELRCDPISGHTALYWYRQSLGQGLEFLIYFQGNSAPDKSGLPSDRFSAERTGGSVSTLTIQRTQQEDSAVYLCASSTPGNQPQHFGDGTRLSIL.

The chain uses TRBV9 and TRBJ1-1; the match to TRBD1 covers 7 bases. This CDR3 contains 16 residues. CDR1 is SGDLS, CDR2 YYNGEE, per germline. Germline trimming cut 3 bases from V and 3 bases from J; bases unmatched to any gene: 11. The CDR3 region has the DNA TGTGCCAGCAGCGCCCGTTTACAGGGGCTCCACACTGAAGCTTTCTTT. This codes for CASSARLQGLHTEAFF.

CDR3 loop: CASSHLEWGVGNTIYF. The CDR3 region has the DNA TGCGCCAGCAGCCATTTAGAATGGGGAGTTGGAAACACCATATATTTT. V is TRBV4-1 and J is TRBJ1-3; no definite D call. The CDR3 totals 16 residues. Trimming removed 3 bases from V and 3 bases from J, with 15 bases in between. Germline CDR1 and CDR2: MGHRA and YSYEKL.

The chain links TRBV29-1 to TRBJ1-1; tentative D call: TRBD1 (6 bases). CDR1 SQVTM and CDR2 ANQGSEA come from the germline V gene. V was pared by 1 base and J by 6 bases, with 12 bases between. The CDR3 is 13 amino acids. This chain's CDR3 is CSVEGGGAAEAFF. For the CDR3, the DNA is TGCAGCGTTGAAGGGGGGGGCGCGGCTGAAGCTTTCTTT.

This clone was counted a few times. The CDR3 nucleotides are TGTGCCAGCAGTGAATCAGCAGCGGATGGGGTCGAAAACATTCAGTACTTC. This encodes CASSESAADGVENIQYF. This chain uses TRBV25-1 with TRBJ2-4, with D tentatively TRBD2 (5 bases). Germline V gives CDR1 MGHDK, CDR2 SYGVNS. Deletions cut 1 base from V and 5 bases from J, with 18 bases between. This CDR3 is 17 amino acids long. The complete variable domain, with remaining parts taken from reference TRBV25-1 and TRBJ2-4, reads EADIYQTPRYLVIGTGKKITLECSQTMGHDKMYWYQQDPGMELHLIHYSYGVNSTEKGDLSSESTVSRIRTEHFPLTLESARPSHTSQYLCASSESAADGVENIQYFGAGTRLSVL.

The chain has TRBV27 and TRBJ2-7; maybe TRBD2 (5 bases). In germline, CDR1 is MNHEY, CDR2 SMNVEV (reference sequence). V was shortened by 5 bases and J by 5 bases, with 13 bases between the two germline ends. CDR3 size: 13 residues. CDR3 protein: CASSPRRLNEQYV. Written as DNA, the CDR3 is TGTGCCAGCAGTCCGCGGAGGTTGAACGAGCAGTACGTC.

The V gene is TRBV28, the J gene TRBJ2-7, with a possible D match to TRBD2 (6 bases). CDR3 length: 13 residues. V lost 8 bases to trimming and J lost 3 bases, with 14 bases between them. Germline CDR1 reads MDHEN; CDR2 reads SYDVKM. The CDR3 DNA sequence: TGTGCCAGCGGTACGGGGGATTTCTACGAGCAGTACGTC. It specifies CASGTGDFYEQYV.

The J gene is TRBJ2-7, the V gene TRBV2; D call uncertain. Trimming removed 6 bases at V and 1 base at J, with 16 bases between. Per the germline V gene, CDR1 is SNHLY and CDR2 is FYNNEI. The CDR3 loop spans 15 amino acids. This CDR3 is CASSTTTLDSYEQYF. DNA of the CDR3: TGTGCCAGCAGCACGACCACATTAGATTCCTACGAGCAGTACTTC.

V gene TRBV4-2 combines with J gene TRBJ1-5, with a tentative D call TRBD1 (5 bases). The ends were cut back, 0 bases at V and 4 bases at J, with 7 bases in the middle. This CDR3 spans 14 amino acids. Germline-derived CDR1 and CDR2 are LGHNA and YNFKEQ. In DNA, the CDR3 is TGTGCCAGCAGCCAAGATGGGGGGAATCAGCCCCAGCATTTT. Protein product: CASSQDGGNQPQHF.

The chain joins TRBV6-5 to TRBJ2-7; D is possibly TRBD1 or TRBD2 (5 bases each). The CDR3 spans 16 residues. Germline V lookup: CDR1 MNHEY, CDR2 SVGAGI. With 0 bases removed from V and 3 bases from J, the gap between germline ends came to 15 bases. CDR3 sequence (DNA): TGTGCCAGCAGTTACTCGACGGGGCCAAAAGTCTACGAGCAGTACTTC. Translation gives CASSYSTGPKVYEQYF.